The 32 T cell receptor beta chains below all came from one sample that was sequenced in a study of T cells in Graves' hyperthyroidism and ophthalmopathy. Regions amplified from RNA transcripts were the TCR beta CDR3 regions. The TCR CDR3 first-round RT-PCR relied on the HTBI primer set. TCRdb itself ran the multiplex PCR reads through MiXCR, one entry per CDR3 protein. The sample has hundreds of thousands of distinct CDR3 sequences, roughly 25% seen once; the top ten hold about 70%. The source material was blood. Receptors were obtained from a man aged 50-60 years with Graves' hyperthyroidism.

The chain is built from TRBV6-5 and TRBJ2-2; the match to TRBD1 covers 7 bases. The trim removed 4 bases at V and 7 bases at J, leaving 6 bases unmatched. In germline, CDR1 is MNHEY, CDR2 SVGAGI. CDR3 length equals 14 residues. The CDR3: CASSFTGAIGELFF. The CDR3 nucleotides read TGTGCCAGCAGTTTTACAGGGGCGATCGGGGAGCTGTTTTTT.

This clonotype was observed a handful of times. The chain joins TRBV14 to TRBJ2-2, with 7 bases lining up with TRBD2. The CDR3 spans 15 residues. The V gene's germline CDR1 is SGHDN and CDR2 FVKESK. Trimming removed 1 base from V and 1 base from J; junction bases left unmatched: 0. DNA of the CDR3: TGTGCCAGCAGCCAAGCGGGAGGGAACACCGGGGAGCTGTTTTTT. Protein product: CASSQAGGNTGELFF.

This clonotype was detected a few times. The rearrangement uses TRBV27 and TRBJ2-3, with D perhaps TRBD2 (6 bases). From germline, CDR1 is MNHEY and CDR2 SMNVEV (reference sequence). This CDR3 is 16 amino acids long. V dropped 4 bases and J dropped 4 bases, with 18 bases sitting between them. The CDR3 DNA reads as TGTGCCAGCAGTTATCGGGCTAGCGAAACATCAGATACGCAGTATTTT. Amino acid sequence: CASSYRASETSDTQYF.

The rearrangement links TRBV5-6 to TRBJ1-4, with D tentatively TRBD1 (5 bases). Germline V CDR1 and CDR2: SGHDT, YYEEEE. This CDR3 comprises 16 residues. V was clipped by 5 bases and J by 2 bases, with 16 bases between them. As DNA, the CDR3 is TGTGCCAGCAGGCCATTCACGCGGGGGACTAATGAAAAACTGTTTTTT. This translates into CASRPFTRGTNEKLFF.

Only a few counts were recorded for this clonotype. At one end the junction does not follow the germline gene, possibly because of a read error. As DNA, the CDR3 is TGCAGTGCTACCCAGGGGGTTATAGAGAACCAGTACTTC. It is translated as CSATQGVIENQYF. The gene calls are TRBV20-1 and TRBJ2-5; 7 bases map to TRBD1. Germline V gene data show CDR1 as DFQATT and CDR2 as SNEGSKA (reference sequence). The length of the CDR3 is 13 residues.

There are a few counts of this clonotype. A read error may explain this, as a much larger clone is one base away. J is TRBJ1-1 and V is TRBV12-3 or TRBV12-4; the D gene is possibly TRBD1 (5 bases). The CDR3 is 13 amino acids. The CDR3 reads CASSLQGYTEASF. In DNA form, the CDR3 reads TGTGCCAGCAGCTTGCAGGGATACACTGAAGCTTCCTTT.

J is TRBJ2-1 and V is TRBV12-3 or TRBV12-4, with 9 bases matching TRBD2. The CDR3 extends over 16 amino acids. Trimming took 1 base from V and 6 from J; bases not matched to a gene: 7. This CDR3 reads CASSLDLAGTLNEQFF. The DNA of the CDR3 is TGTGCCAGCAGTTTAGATCTAGCGGGAACCCTCAATGAGCAGTTCTTC.

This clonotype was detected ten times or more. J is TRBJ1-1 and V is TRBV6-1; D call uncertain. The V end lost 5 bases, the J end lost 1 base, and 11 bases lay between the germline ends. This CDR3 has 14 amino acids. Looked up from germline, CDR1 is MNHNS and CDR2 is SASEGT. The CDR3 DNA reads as TGTGCCAGCAGTTATAGTGAAGCGAACACTGAAGCTTTCTTT. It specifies CASSYSEANTEAFF.

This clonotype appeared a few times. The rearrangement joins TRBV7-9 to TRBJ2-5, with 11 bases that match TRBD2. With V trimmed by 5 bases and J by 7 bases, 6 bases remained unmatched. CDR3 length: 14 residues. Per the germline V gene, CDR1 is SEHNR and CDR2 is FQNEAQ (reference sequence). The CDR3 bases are TGTGCCAGCAGCCTTAGCGGGAGGGAGGCGACCCAGTACTTC. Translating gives CASSLSGREATQYF.

The CDR3 loop reads CASSPGQTFTRPPQHF. The CDR3 nucleotides read TGTGCCAGCAGCCCGGGACAGACCTTTACTCGCCCGCCCCAGCATTTT. The chain employs TRBV4-2 and TRBJ1-5; TRBD1 matches 7 bases. Per germline, CDR1 LGHNA and CDR2 YNFKEQ. Trimming cost V 4 bases and J 9 bases; bases outside gene matches: 15. This CDR3 contains 16 residues.

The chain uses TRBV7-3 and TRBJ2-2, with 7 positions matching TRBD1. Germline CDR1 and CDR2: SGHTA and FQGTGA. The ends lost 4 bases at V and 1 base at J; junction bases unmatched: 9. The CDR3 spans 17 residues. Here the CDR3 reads CASSSRLGTENTGELFF. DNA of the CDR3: TGTGCCAGCAGCTCTAGACTCGGGACAGAGAACACCGGGGAGCTGTTTTTT. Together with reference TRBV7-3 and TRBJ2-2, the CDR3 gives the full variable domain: GAGVSQTPSNKVTEKGKYVELRCDPISGHTALYWYRQSLGQGPEFLIYFQGTGAADDSGLPNDRFFAVRPEGSVSTLKIQRTERGDSAVYLCASSSRLGTENTGELFFGEGSRLTVL.

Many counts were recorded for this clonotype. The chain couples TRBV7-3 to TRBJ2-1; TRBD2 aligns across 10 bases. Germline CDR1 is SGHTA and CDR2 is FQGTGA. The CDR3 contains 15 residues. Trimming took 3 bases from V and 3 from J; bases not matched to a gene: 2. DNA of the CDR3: TGTGCCAGCAGCTTGGGGACTAGCGTCTACAATGAGCAGTTCTTC. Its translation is CASSLGTSVYNEQFF.

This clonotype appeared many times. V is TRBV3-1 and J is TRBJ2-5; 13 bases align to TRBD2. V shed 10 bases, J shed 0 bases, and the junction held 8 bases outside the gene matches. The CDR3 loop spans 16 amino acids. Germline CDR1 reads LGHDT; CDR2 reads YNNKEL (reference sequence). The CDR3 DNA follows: TGTGCCACGCGACTAGCGGGAGGACAGAACCAAGAGACCCAGTACTTC. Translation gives CATRLAGGQNQETQYF.

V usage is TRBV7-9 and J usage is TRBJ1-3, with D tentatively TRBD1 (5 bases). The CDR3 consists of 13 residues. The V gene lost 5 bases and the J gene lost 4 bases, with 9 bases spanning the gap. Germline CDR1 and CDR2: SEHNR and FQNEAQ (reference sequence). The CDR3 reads CASSRQIGNTIYF. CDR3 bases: TGTGCCAGCAGCCGACAGATAGGAAACACCATATATTTT.

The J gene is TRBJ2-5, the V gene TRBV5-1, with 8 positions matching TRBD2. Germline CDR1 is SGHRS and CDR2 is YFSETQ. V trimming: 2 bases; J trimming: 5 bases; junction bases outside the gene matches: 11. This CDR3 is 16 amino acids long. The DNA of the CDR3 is TGCGCCAGCAGCTTCGTTAGCGGGATTGCTGTCGAGACCCAGTACTTC. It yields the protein CASSFVSGIAVETQYF.

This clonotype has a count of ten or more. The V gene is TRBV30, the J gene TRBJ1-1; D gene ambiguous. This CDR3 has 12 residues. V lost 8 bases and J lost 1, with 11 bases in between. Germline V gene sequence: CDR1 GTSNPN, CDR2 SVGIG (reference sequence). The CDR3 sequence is CAIQKGNTEAFF. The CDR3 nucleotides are TGTGCCATACAGAAAGGGAACACTGAAGCTTTCTTT.

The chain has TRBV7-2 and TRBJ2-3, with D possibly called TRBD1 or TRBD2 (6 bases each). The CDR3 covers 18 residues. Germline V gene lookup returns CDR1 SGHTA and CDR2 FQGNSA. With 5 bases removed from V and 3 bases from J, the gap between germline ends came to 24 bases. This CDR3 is CASSRLPWGARGTDTQYF. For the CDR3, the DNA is TGTGCCAGCAGCCGCCTGCCCTGGGGGGCGAGGGGAACAGATACGCAGTATTTT. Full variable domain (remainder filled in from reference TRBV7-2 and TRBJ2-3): GAGVSQSPSNKVTEKGKDVELRCDPISGHTALYWYRQSLGQGLEFLIYFQGNSAPDKSGLPSDRFSAERTGGSVSTLTIQRTQQEDSAVYLCASSRLPWGARGTDTQYFGPGTRLTVL.

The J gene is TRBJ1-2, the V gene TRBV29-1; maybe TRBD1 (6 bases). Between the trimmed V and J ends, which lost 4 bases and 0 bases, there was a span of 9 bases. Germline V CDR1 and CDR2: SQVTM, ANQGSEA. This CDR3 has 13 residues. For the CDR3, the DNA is TGCAGCGTTGCTACAGGGCCTAACTATGGCTACACCTTC. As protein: CSVATGPNYGYTF. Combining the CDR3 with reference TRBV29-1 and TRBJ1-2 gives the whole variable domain SAVISQKPSRDICQRGTSLTIQCQVDSQVTMMFWYRQQPGQSLTLIATANQGSEATYESGFVIDKFPISRPNLTFSTLTVSNMSPEDSSIYLCSVATGPNYGYTFGSGTRLTVV.

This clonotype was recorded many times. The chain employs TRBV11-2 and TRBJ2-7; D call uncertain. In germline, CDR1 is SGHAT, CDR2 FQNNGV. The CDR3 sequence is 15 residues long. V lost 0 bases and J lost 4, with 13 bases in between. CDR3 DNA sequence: TGTGCCAGCAGCTTAGATAGCCTAGTTCTTTACGAGCAGTACTTC. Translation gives CASSLDSLVLYEQYF.

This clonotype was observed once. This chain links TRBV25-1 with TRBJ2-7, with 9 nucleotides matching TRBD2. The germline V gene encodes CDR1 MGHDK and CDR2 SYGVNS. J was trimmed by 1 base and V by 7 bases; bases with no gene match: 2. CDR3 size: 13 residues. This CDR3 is CASTRGGSYEQYF. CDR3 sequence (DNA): TGTGCCAGCACGCGGGGGGGTTCCTACGAGCAGTACTTC.

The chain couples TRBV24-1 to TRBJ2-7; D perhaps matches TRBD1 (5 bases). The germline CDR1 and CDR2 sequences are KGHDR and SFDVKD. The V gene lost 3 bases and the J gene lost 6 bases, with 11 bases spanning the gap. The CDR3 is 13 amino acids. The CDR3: CATSDRRVGEQYF. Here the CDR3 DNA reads TGTGCCACCAGTGATCGCAGGGTCGGCGAGCAGTACTTC.

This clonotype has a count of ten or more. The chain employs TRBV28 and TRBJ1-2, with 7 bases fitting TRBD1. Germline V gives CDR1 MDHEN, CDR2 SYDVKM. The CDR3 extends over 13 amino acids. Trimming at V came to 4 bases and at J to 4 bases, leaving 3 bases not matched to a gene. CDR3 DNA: TGTGCCAGCAGTTCAGGGACAGTCTATGGCTACACCTTC. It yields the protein CASSSGTVYGYTF.

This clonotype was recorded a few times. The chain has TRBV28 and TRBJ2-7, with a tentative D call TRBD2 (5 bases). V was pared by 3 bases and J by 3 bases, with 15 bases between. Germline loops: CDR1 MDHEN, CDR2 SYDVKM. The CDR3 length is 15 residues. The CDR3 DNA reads TGTGCCAGCAGTTTCCTTTCCGGGAACATCTACGAGCAGTACTTC. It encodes CASSFLSGNIYEQYF. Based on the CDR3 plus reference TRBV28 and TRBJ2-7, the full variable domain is DVKVTQSSRYLVKRTGEKVFLECVQDMDHENMFWYRQDPGLGLRLIYFSYDVKMKEKGDIPEGYSVSREKKERFSLILESASTNQTSMYLCASSFLSGNIYEQYFGPGTRLTVT.

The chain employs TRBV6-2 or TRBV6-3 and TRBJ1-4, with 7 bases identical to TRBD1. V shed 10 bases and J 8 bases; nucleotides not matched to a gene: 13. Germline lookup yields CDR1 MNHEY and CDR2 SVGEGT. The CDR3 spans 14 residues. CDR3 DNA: TGTGCCACCAGCCAAGCGACAGGGAACGAAAAACTGTTTTTT. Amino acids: CATSQATGNEKLFF.

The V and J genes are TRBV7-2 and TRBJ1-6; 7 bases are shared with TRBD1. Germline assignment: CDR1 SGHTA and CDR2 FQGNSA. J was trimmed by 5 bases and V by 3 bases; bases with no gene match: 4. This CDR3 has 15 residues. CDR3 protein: CASSFMGQNNSPLHF. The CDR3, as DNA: TGTGCCAGCAGCTTTATGGGACAGAATAATTCACCCCTCCACTTT.

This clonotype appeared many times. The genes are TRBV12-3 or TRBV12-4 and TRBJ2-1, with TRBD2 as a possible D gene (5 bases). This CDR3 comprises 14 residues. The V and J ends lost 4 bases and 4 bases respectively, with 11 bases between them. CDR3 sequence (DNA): TGTGCCAGCAGTTACAGCGGAACTTACAATGAGCAGTTCTTC. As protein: CASSYSGTYNEQFF.

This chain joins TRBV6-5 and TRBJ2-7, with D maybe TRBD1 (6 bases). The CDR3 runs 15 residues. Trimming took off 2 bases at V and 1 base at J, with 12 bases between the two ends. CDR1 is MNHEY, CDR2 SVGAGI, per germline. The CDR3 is CASSYGGAVSYEQYF. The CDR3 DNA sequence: TGTGCCAGCAGTTACGGGGGCGCGGTTTCCTACGAGCAGTACTTC.

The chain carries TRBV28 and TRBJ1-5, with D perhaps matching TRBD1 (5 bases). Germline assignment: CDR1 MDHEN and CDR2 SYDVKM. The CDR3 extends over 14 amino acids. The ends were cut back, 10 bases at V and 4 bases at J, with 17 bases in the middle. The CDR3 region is CATRPGPNNQPQHF. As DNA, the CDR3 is TGTGCCACCCGACCGGGACCCAATAATCAGCCCCAGCATTTT.

CDR3 residues: CASRGGTSYEQYF. The CDR3 DNA is TGCGCCAGCCGCGGGGGGACTTCCTACGAGCAGTACTTC. The V call is TRBV10-2, the J call TRBJ2-7; 8 bases map to TRBD2. The CDR3 sequence is 13 residues long. V lost 8 bases to trimming and J lost 1 base; unmatched junction nucleotides: 4. Germline CDR1 WSHSY, CDR2 SAAADI.

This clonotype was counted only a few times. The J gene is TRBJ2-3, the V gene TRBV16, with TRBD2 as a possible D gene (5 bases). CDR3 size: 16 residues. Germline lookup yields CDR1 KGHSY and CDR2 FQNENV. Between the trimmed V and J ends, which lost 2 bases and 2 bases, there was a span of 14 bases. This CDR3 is CASSQSGGGTTDTQYF. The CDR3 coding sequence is TGTGCCAGCAGCCAAAGTGGAGGTGGTACCACAGATACGCAGTATTTT.

CDR3 nucleotides: TGTGCCAGCAGCTTACCCAGAGGGATTCAAGAGACCCAGTACTTC. Translation: CASSLPRGIQETQYF. V usage is TRBV7-9 and J usage is TRBJ2-5; D is possibly TRBD2 (5 bases). The length of the CDR3 is 15 residues. The V end lost 2 bases, the J end lost 2 bases, and 12 bases lay between the germline ends. CDR1 SEHNR and CDR2 FQNEAQ come from the germline V gene (reference sequence). Combining the CDR3 with reference TRBV7-9 and TRBJ2-5 gives the whole variable domain DTGVSQNPRHKITKRGQNVTFRCDPISEHNRLYWYRQTLGQGPEFLTYFQNEAQLEKSRLLSDRFSAERPKGSFSTLEIQRTEQGDSAMYLCASSLPRGIQETQYFGPGTRLLVL.

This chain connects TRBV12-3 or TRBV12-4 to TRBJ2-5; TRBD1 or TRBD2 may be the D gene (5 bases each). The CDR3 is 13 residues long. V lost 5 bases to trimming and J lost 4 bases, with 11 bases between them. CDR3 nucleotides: TGTGCCAGCAGTCCCCCGGGGCGAGAGACCCAGTACTTC. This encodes CASSPPGRETQYF.